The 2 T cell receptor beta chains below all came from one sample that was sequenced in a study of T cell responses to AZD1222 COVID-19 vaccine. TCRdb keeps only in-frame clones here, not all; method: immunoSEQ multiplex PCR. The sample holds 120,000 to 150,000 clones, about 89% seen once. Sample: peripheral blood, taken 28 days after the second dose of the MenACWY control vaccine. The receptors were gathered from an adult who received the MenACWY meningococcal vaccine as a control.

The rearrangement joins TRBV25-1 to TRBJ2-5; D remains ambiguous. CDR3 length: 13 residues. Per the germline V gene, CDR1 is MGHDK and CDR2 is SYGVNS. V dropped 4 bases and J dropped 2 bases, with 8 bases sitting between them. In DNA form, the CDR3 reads TGTGCCAGCAGTGGCGCAGGACAAGAGACCCAGTACTTC. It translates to CASSGAGQETQYF.

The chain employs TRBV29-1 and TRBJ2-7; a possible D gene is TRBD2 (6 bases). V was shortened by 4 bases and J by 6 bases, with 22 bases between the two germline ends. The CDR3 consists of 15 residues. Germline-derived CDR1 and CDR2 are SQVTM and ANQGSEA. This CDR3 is CSVGGGVADYGEQYF. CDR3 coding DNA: TGCAGCGTTGGAGGCGGGGTAGCGGATTACGGCGAGCAGTACTTC.